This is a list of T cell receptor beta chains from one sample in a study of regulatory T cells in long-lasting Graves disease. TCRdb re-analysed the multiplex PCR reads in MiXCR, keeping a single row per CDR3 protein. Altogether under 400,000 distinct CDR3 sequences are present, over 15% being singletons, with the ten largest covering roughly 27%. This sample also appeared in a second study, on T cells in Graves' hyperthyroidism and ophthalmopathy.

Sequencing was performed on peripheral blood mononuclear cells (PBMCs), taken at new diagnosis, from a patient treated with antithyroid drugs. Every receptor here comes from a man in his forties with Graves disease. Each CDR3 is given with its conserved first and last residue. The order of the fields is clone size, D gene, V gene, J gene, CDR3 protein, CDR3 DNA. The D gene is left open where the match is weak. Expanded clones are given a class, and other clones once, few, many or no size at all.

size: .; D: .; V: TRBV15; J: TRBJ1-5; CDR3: CATSRGTVYSNQPQHF; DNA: TGTGCCACCAGCAGAGGGACGGTTTATAGCAATCAGCCCCAGCATTTT
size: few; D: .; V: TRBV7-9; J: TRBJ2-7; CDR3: CASSTGPIYEQYF; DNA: TGTGCCAGCAGCACCGGGCCCATCTACGAGCAGTACTTC
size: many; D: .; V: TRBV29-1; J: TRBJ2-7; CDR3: CSVEADSYEQYF; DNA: TGCAGCGTTGAGGCAGACTCCTACGAGCAGTACTTC
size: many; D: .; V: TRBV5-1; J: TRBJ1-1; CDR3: CASSYQGGRANTEAFF; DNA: TGCGCCAGCAGCTACCAAGGGGGGCGGGCTAACACTGAAGCTTTCTTT
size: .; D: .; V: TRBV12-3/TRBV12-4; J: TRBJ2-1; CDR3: CASSLPVNEQFF; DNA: TGTGCCAGCAGTTTACCGGTAAATGAGCAGTTCTTC
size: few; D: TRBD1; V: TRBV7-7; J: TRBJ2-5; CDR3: CASSKKTTGDVLRETQYF; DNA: TGTGCTAGCAGCAAAAAAACGACAGGGGATGTGTTAAGGGAGACCCAGTACTTC
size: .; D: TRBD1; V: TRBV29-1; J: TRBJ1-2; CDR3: CSVPGQGEFGYTF; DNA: TGCAGCGTTCCGGGACAGGGGGAGTTTGGCTACACCTTC
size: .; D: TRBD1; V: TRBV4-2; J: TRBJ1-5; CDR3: CASSQYRGVDQPQHF; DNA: TGTGCCAGCAGCCAATACAGGGGGGTCGATCAGCCCCAGCATTTT
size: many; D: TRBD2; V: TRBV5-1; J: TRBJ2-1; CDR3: CASSLVGLAGGYNEQFF; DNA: TGCGCCAGCAGCTTGGTCGGTCTAGCGGGGGGCTACAATGAGCAGTTCTTC
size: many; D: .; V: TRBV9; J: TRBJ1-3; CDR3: CASSATALRDTIYF; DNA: TGTGCCAGCAGCGCGACAGCCCTCAGGGACACCATATATTTT
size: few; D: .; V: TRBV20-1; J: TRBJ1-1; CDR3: CSAHITVNTEAFF; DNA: TGCAGTGCTCACATCACAGTTAACACTGAAGCTTTCTTT
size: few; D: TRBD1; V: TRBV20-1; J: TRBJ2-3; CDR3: CSSKGGRDTQYF; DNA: TGCAGCAGCAAAGGGGGCCGGGATACGCAGTATTTT
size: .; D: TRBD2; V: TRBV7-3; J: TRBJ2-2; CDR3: CASSLSGGVGTGELFF; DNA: TGTGCCAGCAGCCTTAGCGGGGGGGTCGGCACCGGGGAGCTGTTTTTT
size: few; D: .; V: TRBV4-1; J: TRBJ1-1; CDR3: CASSQGVGVIF; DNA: TGCGCCAGCAGCCAAGGGGTAGGAGTGATCTTT
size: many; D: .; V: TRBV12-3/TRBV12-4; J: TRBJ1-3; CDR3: CASSLALGPGNTIYF; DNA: TGTGCCAGCAGTTTAGCGTTAGGGCCTGGAAACACCATATATTTT
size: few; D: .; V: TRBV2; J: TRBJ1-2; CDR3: CASRPRGGVVGYGYTF; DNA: TGTGCCAGCAGACCCCGTGGCGGGGTGGTTGGCTATGGCTACACCTTC
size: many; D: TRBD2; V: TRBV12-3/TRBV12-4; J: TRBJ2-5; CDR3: CASIAPGGQETQYF; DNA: TGTGCCAGCATCGCTCCGGGGGGCCAAGAGACCCAGTACTTC
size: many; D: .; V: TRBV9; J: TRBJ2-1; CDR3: CASSGPGRAYNEQFF; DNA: TGTGCCAGCAGCGGACCGGGCCGAGCATACAATGAGCAGTTCTTC
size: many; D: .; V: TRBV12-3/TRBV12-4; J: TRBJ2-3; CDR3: CASSLSGLLSTDTQYF; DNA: TGTGCCAGCAGTCTCTCCGGGCTCCTCTCCACAGATACGCAGTATTTT
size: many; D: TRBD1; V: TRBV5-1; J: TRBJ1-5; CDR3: CASSLGDRDDQPQHF; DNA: TGCGCCAGCAGCTTGGGGGACAGGGACGATCAGCCCCAGCATTTT